A selection of T cell receptor beta chains follows, all from one sample in a study of T-cell memory formation after mild COVID-19. TCRdb recomputed calls from the 5' RACE reads with MiXCR, one row per CDR3 protein. The data contain roughly 160,000 distinct CDR3 sequences, approximately 12% of them singletons. The sequenced sample was PBMCs or a T cell subset sorted from them (not recorded which). These receptors originate from a man aged 18 to 29 who had mild COVID-19 (a few samples of this study predate the infection). Cell type and time point are not known. Each CDR3 is given with its conserved first and last residue.

J: TRBJ1-4
V: TRBV12-3/TRBV12-4
CDR3: CASRPGQGAEKLFF

J: TRBJ1-6
V: TRBV7-9
CDR3: CASSFTSSYNSPLHF

J: TRBJ2-1
V: TRBV3-1
CDR3: CASSQETTSGVGSYNEQFF

J: TRBJ2-1
V: TRBV18
CDR3: CASSPPAGPGNEQFF

J: TRBJ2-7
V: TRBV5-4
CDR3: CASRRDRDYEQYF

J: TRBJ2-3
V: TRBV4-3
CDR3: CASSQESSTDTQYF

J: TRBJ2-5
V: TRBV10-3
CDR3: CAISEGGQTQYF

J: TRBJ2-2
V: TRBV7-2
CDR3: CASSPVVGLWTGELFF

J: TRBJ2-1
V: TRBV3-1
CDR3: CASSFRTGWNNEQFF

J: TRBJ1-5
V: TRBV7-9
CDR3: CASSLTPASNQPQHF

J: TRBJ2-5
V: TRBV11-3
CDR3: CASSQSSSQETQYF

J: TRBJ2-3
V: TRBV20-1
CDR3: CSARNTSLHTQYF

J: TRBJ1-1
V: TRBV29-1
CDR3: CSADRDSNTEAFF

J: TRBJ2-6
V: TRBV5-6
CDR3: CASSLRIGGGVDVLTF

J: TRBJ2-5
V: TRBV5-1
CDR3: CASGLEGRETQYF

J: TRBJ2-1
V: TRBV29-1
CDR3: CSVTRSSYNEQFF

J: TRBJ2-5
V: TRBV20-1
CDR3: CSARDLRGEETQYF

J: TRBJ2-1
V: TRBV29-1
CDR3: CSVDNRGLTNEQFF

J: TRBJ2-3
V: TRBV10-3
CDR3: CAIGTGDLDTQYF

J: TRBJ2-7
V: TRBV5-6
CDR3: CASSSDSSYEQYF

J: TRBJ1-1
V: TRBV20-1
CDR3: CSARTPGGSEAFF

J: TRBJ2-3
V: TRBV5-1
CDR3: CARYCGITTDTQYF

J: TRBJ1-2
V: TRBV12-3/TRBV12-4
CDR3: CASSFLDRVVYGYTF

J: TRBJ2-3
V: TRBV5-1
CDR3: CASSQTSGGDTQYF

J: TRBJ2-1
V: TRBV5-1
CDR3: CASNPRQVGSSYNEQFF

J: TRBJ2-3
V: TRBV6-5
CDR3: CASTSTGDTQYF

J: TRBJ1-5
V: TRBV4-1
CDR3: CASSQQNSNQPQHF

J: TRBJ2-2
V: TRBV29-1
CDR3: CSVGQGAPGELFF

J: TRBJ2-5
V: TRBV5-1
CDR3: CASSWGDVYQETQYF

J: TRBJ2-7
V: TRBV27
CDR3: CASRRQGAGNEQYF

J: TRBJ1-5
V: TRBV4-1
CDR3: CASSQDRGEQPQHF

J: TRBJ1-1
V: TRBV5-1
CDR3: CASSLAGNGNTEAFF

J: TRBJ2-1
V: TRBV3-1
CDR3: CASSQYAFGEQFF

J: TRBJ2-2
V: TRBV7-2
CDR3: CASSFEGGELFF

J: TRBJ1-1
V: TRBV7-2
CDR3: CASSLRGPSNTEAFF

J: TRBJ2-1
V: TRBV20-1
CDR3: CSARSDSGGASEQFF

J: TRBJ2-1
V: TRBV12-3/TRBV12-4
CDR3: CASSTSQGNEQFF

J: TRBJ1-2
V: TRBV4-2
CDR3: CASSQGTNYGYTF

J: TRBJ1-1
V: TRBV18
CDR3: CASSPFSGNTEAFF

J: TRBJ2-3
V: TRBV12-3/TRBV12-4
CDR3: CASSLWTGLRTSTDTQYF

J: TRBJ1-1
V: TRBV5-4
CDR3: CASSLGWNTEAFF

J: TRBJ1-5
V: TRBV4-3
CDR3: CASSQGQGGNQPQHF